This T cell receptor beta chain stems from a study of response to subunit inactivated influenza vaccine. This clonotype was seen only a few times. What it recognizes is unknown. V lost 9 bases, J lost 6 bases, and 21 bases stayed unmatched. From germline, CDR1 is KGHDR and CDR2 SFDVKD. This CDR3 region has 18 residues. Study observations and caveats: The study's authors posited that every seasonal influenza vaccination enlists few new T cells.

TCRdb reprocessed the RT-PCR reads with MiXCR, giving one entry per CDR3 protein. The profile shows around 190,000 distinct CDR3 sequences, 7.5% to 10% of them singletons. The genes are TRBV24-1 and TRBJ2-3, with 9 nucleotides matching TRBD2. The TCR sequence derives from a man over 45 who received an inactivated influenza vaccine. Sequenced here: non-naive T cells sorted from PBMCs, sampled on the day of vaccination. The chain's CDR3 is CATQGQSISGGPRDTQYF. Here the CDR3 DNA reads TGTGCCACCCAGGGACAGTCGATAAGCGGGGGGCCTCGGGATACGCAGTATTTT.